The following is a T cell receptor beta chain sequence with its context. Its specificity is not known. The time point here: week 11, during vaccination. Alongside topical imiquimod, each dose of vaccine comprised 300 ug of mutant IDH1 20-mer peptide. New astrocytomas of WHO grade 3 or 4 that were IDH1-mutant and ATRX-lost were found in the donors. This sample is part of a study of a mutant IDH1 vaccine in newly diagnosed glioma. Background on the study: Each patient was administered eight vaccinations, scheduled in weeks 1, 3, 5, 7, 11, 15, 19 and 23. Beforehand, treatment had been radiotherapy, temozolomide, or both; the majority received both. Findings and limits, study-wide: In 80% to 95% of patients, immune responses induced by the vaccine occurred.

V dropped 0 bases and J dropped 12 bases, with 18 bases sitting between them. This CDR3 spans 15 amino acids. In germline, CDR1 is MNHEY, CDR2 SVGAGI. Method: immunoSEQ multiplex PCR; TCRdb's copy keeps in-frame clones and lacks some. This sample has 100,000 to 120,000 clones, with approximately 87% found just once. The rearrangement links TRBV6-5 to TRBJ2-1; D might be TRBD1 (6 bases). This TCR came from a woman aged 50 to 60 with glioma. The sample here was PBMCs, taken from a glioma patient whose treatment included an IDH1 peptide vaccine. The CDR3 bases are TGTGCCAGCAGTTACTCGGAAAATACAGGGATTGGGCAGTTCTTC. It is translated as CASSYSENTGIGQFF.